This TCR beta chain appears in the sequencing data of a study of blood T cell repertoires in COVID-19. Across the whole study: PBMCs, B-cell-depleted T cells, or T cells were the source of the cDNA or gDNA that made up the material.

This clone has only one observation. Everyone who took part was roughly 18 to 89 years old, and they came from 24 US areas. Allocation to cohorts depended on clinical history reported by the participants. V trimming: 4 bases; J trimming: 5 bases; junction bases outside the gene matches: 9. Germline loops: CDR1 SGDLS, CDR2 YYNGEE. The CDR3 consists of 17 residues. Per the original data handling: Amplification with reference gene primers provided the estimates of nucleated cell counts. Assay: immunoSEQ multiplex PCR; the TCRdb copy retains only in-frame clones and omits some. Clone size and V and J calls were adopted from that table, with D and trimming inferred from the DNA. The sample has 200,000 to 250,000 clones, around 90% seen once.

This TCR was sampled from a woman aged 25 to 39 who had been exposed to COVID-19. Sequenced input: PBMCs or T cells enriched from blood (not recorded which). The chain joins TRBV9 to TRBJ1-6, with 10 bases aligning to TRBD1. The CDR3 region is CASSPDRGGRNNSPLHF. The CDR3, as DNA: TGTGCCAGCAGCCCGGACAGGGGGGGACGAAATAATTCACCCCTCCACTTT.